The entry below describes one TCR beta chain. Trimming took 5 bases from V and 5 from J; bases not matched to a gene: 2. The CDR3 is made up of 12 amino acids. Germline V gene data show CDR1 as SNHLY and CDR2 as FYNNEI. The entry originates in a study of blood T cell repertoires in COVID-19. Assay used: immunoSEQ multiplex PCR; TCRdb lists only in-frame clones, some missing. The repertoire includes over 65,000 clones, around 86% of them detected once, and approximately 40% sits in the top ten. The chain has TRBV2 and TRBJ2-7, with TRBD1 matching over 8 bases. The specimen was peripheral blood. The receptor comes from an elderly man with acute or convalescent COVID-19. The CDR3 spells CASSQTGDEQYF. The CDR3 DNA reads as TGTGCCAGCAGTCAGACAGGGGACGAGCAGTACTTC.